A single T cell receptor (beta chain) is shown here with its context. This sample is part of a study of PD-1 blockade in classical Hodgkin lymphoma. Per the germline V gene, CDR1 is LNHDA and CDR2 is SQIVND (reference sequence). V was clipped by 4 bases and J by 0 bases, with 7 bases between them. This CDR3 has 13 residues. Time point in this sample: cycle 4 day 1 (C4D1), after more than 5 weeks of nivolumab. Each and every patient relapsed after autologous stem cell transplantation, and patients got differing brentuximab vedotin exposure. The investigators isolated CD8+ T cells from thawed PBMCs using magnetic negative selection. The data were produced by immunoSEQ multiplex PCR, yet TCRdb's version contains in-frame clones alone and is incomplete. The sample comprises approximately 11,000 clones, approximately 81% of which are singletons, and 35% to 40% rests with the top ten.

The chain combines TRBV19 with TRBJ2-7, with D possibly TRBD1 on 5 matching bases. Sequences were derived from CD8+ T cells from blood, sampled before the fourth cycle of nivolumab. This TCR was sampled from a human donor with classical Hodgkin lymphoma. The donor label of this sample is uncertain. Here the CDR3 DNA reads TGTGCCAGTAGTAGCAGGGACTCCTACGAGCAGTACTTC. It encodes CASSSRDSYEQYF.